These 29 T cell receptor beta chains came from one sample sequenced in a study of blood T cell repertoires in COVID-19. The data were produced by immunoSEQ multiplex PCR, yet TCRdb's version contains in-frame clones alone and is incomplete. The sample holds around 55,000 clones, 85% seen once. Material for sequencing was peripheral blood. The source is a human donor in a cohort sampled during active COVID-19.

In this sample, this clone turned up a few times. The chain couples TRBV11-2 to TRBJ1-1; 10 bases map to TRBD1. The germline CDR1 and CDR2 sequences are SGHAT and FQNNGV. With V trimmed by 0 bases and J by 13 bases, 5 bases remained unmatched. The CDR3 has 13 residues. CDR3 sequence reads: CASSLDGQGESFF. For the CDR3, the DNA is TGTGCCAGCAGCTTAGATGGACAGGGGGAAAGTTTCTTT.

This rearrangement joins TRBV2 to TRBJ2-2; 10 bases match TRBD1. V lost 4 bases and J lost 7; bases outside the gene matches: 3. The CDR3 covers 14 residues. Per the germline V gene, CDR1 is SNHLY and CDR2 is FYNNEI. This CDR3 is CASSGQGAGGELFF. The CDR3 nucleotides are TGTGCCAGCAGTGGACAGGGGGCGGGCGGGGAGCTGTTTTTT.

The V and J genes are TRBV5-1 and TRBJ2-5; 8 bases fit TRBD2. The germline CDR1 and CDR2 sequences are SGHRS and YFSETQ. The CDR3 extends over 14 amino acids. The ends lost 6 bases at V and 3 bases at J; junction bases unmatched: 7. The CDR3 spells CASKAGANEETQYF. The CDR3 DNA follows: TGCGCCAGCAAAGCGGGAGCCAACGAAGAGACCCAGTACTTC.

J is TRBJ2-1 and V is TRBV7-3; a weak D match, TRBD2 (6 bases). The V gene's germline CDR1 is SGHTA and CDR2 FQGTGA. CDR3 length: 15 amino acids. Trimming stripped 5 bases from V and 4 bases from J, with 15 bases between. DNA for the CDR3: TGTGCCAGCAGCCACCGACTGGCGGGGTACAATGAGCAGTTCTTC. Its protein product is CASSHRLAGYNEQFF.

This chain connects TRBV6-2 or TRBV6-3 to TRBJ1-2, with TRBD1 matching 7 bases. Trimming took 4 bases from V and 8 from J; bases not matched to a gene: 10. Germline loops: CDR1 MNHEY, CDR2 SVGEGT. The CDR3 loop spans 14 amino acids. CDR3 coding DNA: TGTGCCAGCAGTTCTCGGGGCAGGGGGAACGGCTACACCTTC. It is translated as CASSSRGRGNGYTF.

CDR3 nucleotides: TGTGCCAGCAGCTTAGCACCAAGGACTAGCGGGAAACTTCGCACAGATACGCAGTATTTT. Translating gives CASSLAPRTSGKLRTDTQYF. V gene TRBV7-2 combines with J gene TRBJ2-3; 12 bases are a match to TRBD2. V shed 0 bases and J 1 base; nucleotides not matched to a gene: 11. The CDR3 totals 20 residues. The germline gives CDR1 SGHTA, CDR2 FQGNSA.

The rearrangement uses TRBV4-1 and TRBJ2-4, with D perhaps matching TRBD2 (6 bases). The length of the CDR3 is 17 residues. The V gene lost 1 base and the J gene lost 2 bases, with 15 bases spanning the gap. Per the germline V gene, CDR1 is MGHRA and CDR2 is YSYEKL. The CDR3 coding sequence is TGCGCCAGCAGCCAAGCCCCCGGGAGTGGGTCCAAAAACATTCAGTACTTC. It codes for CASSQAPGSGSKNIQYF.

The J gene is TRBJ2-3, the V gene TRBV7-8; 8 bases match TRBD1. The V segment lost 5 bases and the J segment 1 base; nucleotides outside the gene matches: 8. Per germline, CDR1 SGHVS and CDR2 FQNEAQ. The CDR3 spans 16 residues. The CDR3 DNA is TGTGCCAGCAGCACCCGGACAGGGCCACGCACAGATACGCAGTATTTT. Encoded protein: CASSTRTGPRTDTQYF.

CDR3 sequence reads: CATSPRTGGSYEQYF. The CDR3 nucleotides read TGTGCCACCAGCCCTAGGACCGGAGGCTCCTACGAGCAGTACTTC. The V gene is TRBV15, the J gene TRBJ2-7; D might be TRBD2 (5 bases). Germline loops: CDR1 LNHNV, CDR2 YYDKDF (reference sequence). Trimming stripped 5 bases from V and 0 bases from J, with 14 bases between. The CDR3 runs to 15 residues.

The rearrangement joins TRBV28 to TRBJ1-2, with D possibly being TRBD1 (5 bases). Germline loops: CDR1 MDHEN, CDR2 SYDVKM. V lost 0 bases to trimming and J lost 0 bases, with 5 bases between them. This CDR3 is 14 amino acids long. The CDR3 here is CASSLWTANYGYTF. For the CDR3, the DNA is TGTGCCAGCAGTTTATGGACAGCTAACTATGGCTACACCTTC.

V usage is TRBV3-1 (or the pseudogene TRBV3-2) and J usage is TRBJ2-5; 7 nucleotides match TRBD1. Germline lookup yields CDR1 LGHDT and CDR2 YNNKEL (reference sequence). The CDR3 consists of 13 residues. J gave up 14 bases and V 2 bases, and 11 bases lay outside the gene matches. The chain's CDR3 is CASSQPTGFLTYF. CDR3 DNA: TGTGCCAGCAGCCAACCGACAGGGTTCCTTACTTACTTC.

The chain uses TRBV30 and TRBJ2-5; D is possibly TRBD2 (5 bases). The ends were cut back, 4 bases at V and 0 bases at J, with 18 bases in the middle. CDR3 length: 16 residues. Germline V gene lookup returns CDR1 GTSNPN and CDR2 SVGIG (reference sequence). CDR3 sequence (DNA): TGTGCCTGGACCCCAGGACTCACATTGTACCAAGAGACCCAGTACTTC. It codes for CAWTPGLTLYQETQYF.

This clone appeared a single time. The J gene is TRBJ2-7, the V gene TRBV4-3, with 9 positions matching TRBD2. This CDR3 comprises 15 residues. V lost 4 bases, J lost 7 bases, and 11 bases stayed unmatched. CDR1 is LGHNA, CDR2 YSLEER, per germline. CDR3 residues: CASSPRASGTGEQYF. CDR3 nucleotides: TGCGCCAGCAGCCCTCGCGCTAGCGGGACGGGGGAGCAGTACTTC.

The J gene is TRBJ1-1, the V gene TRBV28, with 7 bases fitting TRBD1. Germline CDR1 and CDR2: MDHEN and SYDVKM. The CDR3 has 12 residues. J gave up 6 bases and V 8 bases, and 6 bases lay outside the gene matches. The CDR3 is CASGATGPEAFF. In nucleotides, the CDR3 is TGTGCCAGCGGGGCGACAGGGCCTGAAGCTTTCTTT.

This clone came up a few times. The rearrangement links TRBV30 to TRBJ2-7; D may be TRBD1 (7 bases). V was cut by 2 bases and J by 7 bases, with 15 bases left in between. Germline loops: CDR1 GTSNPN, CDR2 SVGIG (reference sequence). The CDR3 length is 13 residues. The CDR3 loop reads CAWSSGGGGEQYF. In DNA, the CDR3 is TGTGCCTGGAGTTCCGGAGGGGGCGGGGAGCAGTACTTC.

V gene TRBV29-1 combines with J gene TRBJ1-1; 9 bases agree with TRBD1. This CDR3 has 14 residues. With 6 bases clipped from V and 11 bases from J, the junction kept 16 bases outside the gene matches. Germline CDR1 is SQVTM and CDR2 is ANQGSEA. CDR3 coding DNA: TGCAGCGTCGATGGGGGACAGGGAGTAAGTGGGGCTTTCTTT. Residues: CSVDGGQGVSGAFF.

V gene TRBV6-5 combines with J gene TRBJ2-2; possible D gene TRBD2, 5 bases. Germline CDR1 MNHEY, CDR2 SVGAGI. The CDR3 has 16 amino acids. Trimming shortened V by 0 bases and J by 6 bases, and 14 bases separated the two germline ends. The CDR3 region is CASSYSRGLVAGELFF. CDR3 nucleotides: TGTGCCAGCAGTTACTCTCGGGGTTTAGTCGCCGGGGAGCTGTTTTTT.

In this sample, this clone turned up once. This rearrangement joins TRBV5-1 to TRBJ2-2, with 9 nucleotides matching TRBD2. The CDR3 has 16 amino acids. The V and J ends lost 5 bases and 6 bases, in that order; junction bases with no gene match: 11. Germline CDR1 SGHRS, CDR2 YFSETQ. The CDR3 region has the DNA TGCGCCAGCAGAGCCGGGACTAGCATTGGCCCCGGGGAGCTGTTTTTT. Amino acids: CASRAGTSIGPGELFF.

The chain links TRBV6-2 or TRBV6-3 to TRBJ2-1; TRBD2 might be the D (7 bases). This CDR3 spans 17 amino acids. V was clipped by 5 bases and J by 4 bases, with 21 bases between them. Germline assignment: CDR1 MNHEY and CDR2 SVGEGT. The CDR3 loop is CASSLEGESGIYNEQFF. CDR3 nucleotides: TGTGCCAGCAGTCTCGAGGGGGAGAGCGGGATATACAATGAGCAGTTCTTC.

CDR3 in DNA: TGTGCCAGCAGTGATTCTCCGGACTGGAGCTCCTACGAGCAGTACTTC. Its protein is CASSDSPDWSSYEQYF. V usage is TRBV2 and J usage is TRBJ2-7; TRBD2 might be the D (5 bases). The germline V gene has CDR1 SNHLY and CDR2 FYNNEI. V dropped 3 bases and J dropped 0 bases, with 15 bases sitting between them. CDR3 length: 16 amino acids.

CDR3 nucleotide sequence: TGTGCCAGCAGCCAAGCCCCGGGAGGGCCGGGATTAGATACGCAGTATTTT. It translates to CASSQAPGGPGLDTQYF. The rearrangement joins TRBV3-1 (or the pseudogene TRBV3-2) to TRBJ2-3, with TRBD2 matching 8 bases. The CDR3 runs 17 residues. V was clipped by 1 base and J by 5 bases; unmatched bases: 11. CDR1 and CDR2 (germline): LGHDT, YNNKEL (reference sequence).

This clone has just one count. The chain recombines TRBV28 with TRBJ1-5, with D maybe TRBD1 (6 bases). Germline V gene lookup returns CDR1 MDHEN and CDR2 SYDVKM. The CDR3 contains 15 residues. V was trimmed by 5 bases and J by 9 bases, leaving 20 bases between them. CDR3 in DNA: TGTGCCAGCAGTCCCCGAGGGGGGGGCCCATCGCCCCAGCATTTT. It translates to CASSPRGGGPSPQHF. Complete variable domain (other parts from reference TRBV28 and TRBJ1-5): DVKVTQSSRYLVKRTGEKVFLECVQDMDHENMFWYRQDPGLGLRLIYFSYDVKMKEKGDIPEGYSVSREKKERFSLILESASTNQTSMYLCASSPRGGGPSPQHFGDGTRLSIL.

V gene TRBV19 combines with J gene TRBJ2-5; no firm D call. Germline V gives CDR1 LNHDA, CDR2 SQIVND (reference sequence). V dropped 9 bases and J dropped 1 base, with 12 bases sitting between them. CDR3 size: 13 residues. The DNA for the CDR3 is TGTGCCAGCCGGAGAGAAGGCCAAGAGACCCAGTACTTC. It specifies CASRREGQETQYF.

This sequence joins TRBV20-1 and TRBJ1-4; 7 bases align to TRBD1. With 3 bases clipped from V and 7 bases from J, the junction kept 11 bases outside the gene matches. The CDR3 length is 15 residues. In germline, CDR1 is DFQATT, CDR2 SNEGSKA (reference sequence). The CDR3 coding sequence is TGCAGTGCTAGTAAGGGGGCTTCTTTGGGTGAAAAACTGTTTTTT. This codes for CSASKGASLGEKLFF.

V is TRBV9 and J is TRBJ1-1; 8 positions agree with TRBD1. CDR3 length: 16 residues. Germline CDR1 is SGDLS and CDR2 is YYNGEE. V lost 4 bases and J lost 5; bases outside the gene matches: 13. CDR3 sequence: CASSPRTGFLDTEAFF. The CDR3 bases are TGTGCCAGCAGCCCTCGGACAGGGTTTTTGGATACTGAAGCTTTCTTT.

This sequence joins TRBV5-1 and TRBJ2-7, with 12 bases lining up with TRBD2. V gave up 4 bases and J gave up 2 bases; unmatched junction bases: 4. The CDR3 is 15 residues long. Looked up from germline, CDR1 is SGHRS and CDR2 is YFSETQ. The CDR3 region is CASSPRLAGAYEQYF. CDR3 DNA: TGCGCCAGCAGCCCAAGACTAGCGGGGGCCTACGAGCAGTACTTC. Combining the CDR3 with reference TRBV5-1 and TRBJ2-7 gives the whole variable domain KAGVTQTPRYLIKTRGQQVTLSCSPISGHRSVSWYQQTPGQGLQFLFEYFSETQRNKGNFPGRFSGRQFSNSRSEMNVSTLELGDSALYLCASSPRLAGAYEQYFGPGTRLTVT.

This sequence joins TRBV10-1 and TRBJ2-1; TRBD2 aligns across 12 bases. The germline gives CDR1 WNHNN, CDR2 SYGVQD (reference sequence). Trimming took 9 bases from V and 4 from J; bases not matched to a gene: 16. This CDR3 contains 18 residues. This CDR3 reads CARRRLAGAQCTYNEQFF. Written as DNA, the CDR3 is TGCGCCAGGAGAAGACTAGCGGGAGCCCAGTGCACTTACAATGAGCAGTTCTTC.

This chain links TRBV7-2 with TRBJ1-2; D unresolved. The V end was cut by 0 bases, the J end by 0 bases, with 8 bases between. Per germline, CDR1 SGHTA and CDR2 FQGNSA. The CDR3 totals 15 residues. CDR3 amino acids: CASSLAVTANYGYTF. CDR3 coding DNA: TGTGCCAGCAGCTTAGCGGTCACAGCTAACTATGGCTACACCTTC.

The rearrangement joins TRBV2 to TRBJ2-5; D possibly corresponds to TRBD2 (7 bases). With 11 bases removed from V and 4 bases from J, the gap between germline ends came to 20 bases. The germline V gene has CDR1 SNHLY and CDR2 FYNNEI. CDR3 size: 14 residues. The CDR3 loop reads CAGGGRTRGETQYF. The CDR3 nucleotides read TGTGCCGGGGGGGGACGCACCAGGGGAGAGACCCAGTACTTC.